Following are 17 T cell receptor beta chains from one sample sequenced in a study of shared clonotypes between healthy human individuals. TCRdb's copy holds only in-frame clones and misses some; the assay was immunoSEQ multiplex PCR. Altogether roughly 2.1 million clones are present, roughly 91% being singletons, with the ten largest covering under 2%. Naive CD8 populations comprised CD45RO-negative cells positively selected for CCR7, excluding terminally differentiated effector memory CD45RA+ cells. Sequencing was done on a sample of naive CD8+ T cells from PBMCs. These receptors were collected from a man aged 18 to 30 in good health. Some clones in this sample may be carry-over from other donors' samples.

Here the CDR3 reads CAITPEGENEQYF. For the CDR3, the DNA is TGTGCCATCACCCCGGAGGGGGAGAACGAGCAGTACTTC. The V gene is TRBV10-3, the J gene TRBJ2-7, with D perhaps given as TRBD1 or TRBD2 (6 bases each). Per germline, CDR1 ENHRY and CDR2 SYGVKD. The CDR3 consists of 13 residues. Between the trimmed V and J ends, which lost 7 bases and 5 bases, there was a span of 15 bases.

CDR3 sequence (DNA): TGTGCCAGCAGCGAGACAGGGGACGAAAAACTGTTTTTT. Translated: CASSETGDEKLFF. The V call is TRBV6-6, the J call TRBJ1-4, with TRBD1 matching over 8 bases. The V gene's germline CDR1 is MNHNY and CDR2 SVGAGI (reference sequence). Trimming cost V 6 bases and J 8 bases; bases outside gene matches: 5. The CDR3 consists of 13 residues.

The V gene is TRBV13, the J gene TRBJ2-7, with TRBD2 matching 13 bases. The CDR3 is made up of 16 amino acids. The V segment lost 4 bases and the J segment 4 bases; nucleotides outside the gene matches: 7. CDR1 PRHDT and CDR2 FYEKMQ come from the germline V gene (reference sequence). The CDR3, as DNA: TGTGCCAGCAGCTCGGGACTAGCGGGACTCTCGTACGAGCAGTACTTC. It is translated as CASSSGLAGLSYEQYF.

The chain couples TRBV9 to TRBJ1-2, with 9 bases that match TRBD1. Looked up from germline, CDR1 is SGDLS and CDR2 is YYNGEE. V shed 4 bases, J shed 13 bases, and the junction held 11 bases outside the gene matches. The CDR3 has 13 amino acids. The CDR3 spells CASSPGTGFSLTF. CDR3 DNA: TGTGCCAGCAGCCCCGGGACAGGGTTTTCGCTCACCTTC.

The chain couples TRBV4-1 to TRBJ2-3; TRBD2 matches 7 bases. The CDR3 loop spans 16 amino acids. CDR1 is MGHRA and CDR2 is YSYEKL in the germline V gene. After removal of 0 bases from V and 2 bases from J, the junction contained 5 bases not matched to a gene. The chain's CDR3 is CASSQERGSFTDTQYF. The CDR3 DNA reads TGCGCCAGCAGCCAAGAGCGGGGGAGCTTCACAGATACGCAGTATTTT.

V usage is TRBV28 and J usage is TRBJ2-2; the D gene is possibly TRBD2 (5 bases). From germline, CDR1 is MDHEN and CDR2 SYDVKM. Trimming took 5 bases from V and 3 from J, leaving 16 bases between them. This CDR3 is 16 amino acids long. CDR3 nucleotides: TGTGCCAGCAGTGAGGACTCAAAAATATACACCGGGGAGCTGTTTTTT. Amino acids: CASSEDSKIYTGELFF.

The rearrangement links TRBV5-6 to TRBJ1-2; a possible D gene is TRBD1 (5 bases). The CDR3 extends over 15 amino acids. The V gene lost 4 bases and the J gene lost 5 bases, with 18 bases spanning the gap. The germline V gene has CDR1 SGHDT and CDR2 YYEEEE. As DNA, the CDR3 is TGTGCCAGCAGCGGGGATACCGTCGCAGGGTATGGCTACACCTTC. Translated: CASSGDTVAGYGYTF.

This rearrangement joins TRBV4-1 to TRBJ2-7; D may be TRBD1 or TRBD2 (7 bases each). The CDR3 contains 15 residues. Trimming shortened V by 4 bases and J by 9 bases, and 22 bases separated the two germline ends. In germline, CDR1 is MGHRA, CDR2 YSYEKL. The CDR3 loop is CASSPIQGRGGGQYF. CDR3 nucleotides: TGCGCCAGCAGCCCAATACAGGGGCGCGGGGGCGGGCAGTACTTC.

This chain joins TRBV27 and TRBJ1-5; tentative D call: TRBD1 (5 bases). Trimming left V 2 bases short and J 6 bases short, with 11 bases between. The CDR3 loop spans 14 amino acids. CDR1 MNHEY and CDR2 SMNVEV come from the germline V gene (reference sequence). The CDR3: CASSLQGWAQPQHF. In DNA form, the CDR3 reads TGTGCCAGCAGTTTACAGGGATGGGCTCAGCCCCAGCATTTT.

This sequence joins TRBV4-1 and TRBJ2-3; D is unclear. Trimming shortened V by 5 bases and J by 2 bases, and 5 bases separated the two germline ends. The CDR3 extends over 12 amino acids. The germline V gene has CDR1 MGHRA and CDR2 YSYEKL. The CDR3 DNA reads as TGCGCCAGCAGCAAGGACACAGATACGCAGTATTTT. Its protein is CASSKDTDTQYF.

On this clone itself: The sample contains more than one DNA sequence encoding this CDR3. The gene calls are TRBV7-9 and TRBJ2-1; D is undetermined. From germline, CDR1 is SEHNR and CDR2 FQNEAQ (reference sequence). Trimming took off 0 bases at V and 2 bases at J, with 5 bases between the two ends. This CDR3 has 14 residues. CDR3 bases: TGTGCCAGCAGCTTAGCGCTGCCCTACAATGAGCAGTTCTTC. Amino acid sequence: CASSLALPYNEQFF.

The chain employs TRBV21-1 and TRBJ1-1; the table names TRBD1, a call not compared with the DNA. TRBV21-1 is a pseudogene locus. This CDR3 has 19 amino acids. In DNA, the CDR3 is TGTGCCAGCAGCAAAAAAGGACAGGGCGGCAAGGGTAGGGGCACTGAAGCTTTCTTT. Translating gives CASSKKGQGGKGRGTEAFF.

The chain links TRBV6-5 to TRBJ1-5; TRBD1 agrees at 7 bases. The CDR3 runs to 15 residues. CDR1 is MNHEY and CDR2 is SVGAGI in the germline V gene. V lost 4 bases, J lost 6 bases, and 9 bases stayed unmatched. The CDR3 loop reads CASSSRKGASQPQHF. Written as DNA, the CDR3 is TGTGCCAGCAGTTCGAGAAAGGGGGCATCTCAGCCCCAGCATTTT.

The rearrangement links TRBV25-1 to TRBJ2-7, with D perhaps TRBD1 (6 bases). CDR1 is MGHDK, CDR2 SYGVNS, per germline. The ends were cut back, 3 bases at V and 2 bases at J, with 8 bases in the middle. This CDR3 spans 13 amino acids. For the CDR3, the DNA is TGTGCCAGCAGTGAGCCAGGGGCCTACGAGCAGTACTTC. It codes for CASSEPGAYEQYF.

The chain recombines TRBV4-1 with TRBJ1-3, with D maybe TRBD1 (5 bases). The germline V gene encodes CDR1 MGHRA and CDR2 YSYEKL. The V and J ends lost 5 bases and 0 bases respectively, with 8 bases between them. This CDR3 has 14 amino acids. The CDR3: CASSSTGSGNTIYF. For the CDR3, the DNA is TGCGCCAGCAGCTCAACAGGCTCTGGAAACACCATATATTTT.

Concerning this clone itself: Within the sample, other DNA sequences also encode this same CDR3. The chain has TRBV4-3 and TRBJ2-1; 10 bases align to TRBD2. Germline CDR1 is LGHNA and CDR2 is YSLEER. CDR3 length equals 17 residues. The V segment lost 0 bases and the J segment 0 bases; nucleotides outside the gene matches: 2. The CDR3 nucleotides are TGCGCCAGCAGCCAAGAGGCTAGCGGGAGCTCCTACAATGAGCAGTTCTTC. This translates into CASSQEASGSSYNEQFF.

This clone showed up just a few times. The chain combines TRBV28 with TRBJ1-3; the D is unclear. The CDR3 is made up of 14 amino acids. Germline V lookup: CDR1 MDHEN, CDR2 SYDVKM. Trimming took off 4 bases at V and 0 bases at J, with 7 bases between the two ends. CDR3 sequence: CASSYILSGNTIYF. CDR3 sequence (DNA): TGTGCCAGCAGTTACATACTCTCTGGAAACACCATATATTTT.